These 31 T cell receptor beta chains share one sample of origin, sequenced in a study of T cell responses to AZD1222 COVID-19 vaccine. Clones were sequenced by immunoSEQ multiplex PCR, and TCRdb holds only the in-frame ones, with some missing. The table has some 120,000 clones, roughly 91% seen once; the top ten hold nearly 4.5%. The starting material was peripheral blood, obtained on day 0 of AZD1222 vaccination. All receptors come from an adult in good health.

The chain links TRBV15 to TRBJ1-5; D not resolved. The germline gives CDR1 LNHNV, CDR2 YYDKDF (reference sequence). This CDR3 is 15 amino acids long. V was pared by 0 bases and J by 1 base, with 7 bases between. The CDR3 DNA reads TGTGCCACCAGCAGAGATCTGACCAGCAATCAGCCCCAGCATTTT. Protein sequence: CATSRDLTSNQPQHF.

This chain uses TRBV7-8 with TRBJ2-7; 13 bases match TRBD2. This CDR3 has 15 residues. Germline CDR1 is SGHVS and CDR2 is FQNEAQ. J was trimmed by 5 bases and V by 5 bases; bases with no gene match: 6. CDR3 nucleotides: TGTGCCAGCAGCCTAACCGGGACTAGCGGGAACGAGCAGTACTTC. Its translation: CASSLTGTSGNEQYF.

This chain joins TRBV20-1 and TRBJ1-4, with D possibly matching TRBD1 (6 bases). Per germline, CDR1 DFQATT and CDR2 SNEGSKA (reference sequence). This CDR3 is 14 amino acids long. Trimming removed 3 bases at V and 1 base at J, with 9 bases between. The CDR3 loop is CSASLQGTNEKLFF. As DNA, the CDR3 is TGCAGTGCTAGTCTACAGGGAACTAATGAAAAACTGTTTTTT.

The chain combines TRBV18 with TRBJ2-1, with D maybe TRBD1 (5 bases). Deletions cut 4 bases from V and 5 bases from J, with 15 bases between. The CDR3 runs to 15 residues. Germline CDR1 KGHSH, CDR2 LQKENI. The CDR3 DNA follows: TGTGCCAGCTCACTCAGGGTAGGGGCGAACAATGAGCAGTTCTTC. This codes for CASSLRVGANNEQFF.

V is TRBV12-3 or TRBV12-4 and J is TRBJ1-5; the D is unclear. V lost 6 bases and J 5 bases, leaving 11 bases between the germline ends. This CDR3 region has 13 residues. CDR3 sequence (DNA): TGTGCCAGCAGCCTTATCCGGGATCAGCCCCAGCATTTT. Translated, it gives CASSLIRDQPQHF.

The rearrangement joins TRBV7-2 to TRBJ1-1, with unresolved D. Germline CDR1 SGHTA, CDR2 FQGNSA. CDR3 size: 15 residues. V lost 1 base and J 1 base, leaving 10 bases between the germline ends. The CDR3 DNA is TGTGCCAGCAGCTTAGGTCTCTGGGGGAACACTGAAGCTTTCTTT. It is translated as CASSLGLWGNTEAFF.

This clone was seen once. At one end the junction does not follow the germline gene, possibly because of a read error. This rearrangement joins TRBV2 to TRBJ2-5, with 8 bases matching TRBD2. The CDR3 consists of 13 residues. Germline loops: CDR1 SNHLY, CDR2 FYNNEI. This CDR3 is CAGSGSYQETQYF. CDR3 nucleotide sequence: TGTGCCGGCAGCGGGAGTTACCAAGAGACCCAGTACTTC.

This sequence joins TRBV18 and TRBJ2-1; no definite D call. The CDR3 is made up of 14 amino acids. The germline gives CDR1 KGHSH, CDR2 LQKENI. V lost 2 bases and J lost 2, with 7 bases in between. The CDR3 bases are TGTGCCAGCTCACCAGACCGGACCTACAATGAGCAGTTCTTC. This sequence encodes CASSPDRTYNEQFF. The whole variable domain, remainder taken from reference TRBV18 and TRBJ2-1, is NAGVMQNPRHLVRRRGQEARLRCSPMKGHSHVYWYRQLPEEGLKFMVYLQKENIIDESGMPKERFSAEFPKEGPSILRIQQVVRGDSAAYFCASSPDRTYNEQFFGPGTRLTVL.

This clone was picked up one time. This chain connects TRBV7-8 to TRBJ2-2, with 7 bases that match TRBD1. The CDR3 is made up of 14 amino acids. CDR1 is SGHVS, CDR2 FQNEAQ, per germline. The V and J ends lost 10 bases and 0 bases, in that order; junction bases with no gene match: 5. The CDR3 nucleotides are TGTGCCACCTCCGGGACAGCGAACACCGGGGAGCTGTTTTTT. Protein product: CATSGTANTGELFF.

The rearrangement uses TRBV25-1 and TRBJ2-7; tentative D call: TRBD1 (6 bases). V lost 7 bases to trimming and J lost 0 bases, with 13 bases between them. The germline gives CDR1 MGHDK, CDR2 SYGVNS. This CDR3 is built from 14 residues. The CDR3 DNA reads as TGTGCCAGCACCCACAGGGAAAACTCCTACGAGCAGTACTTC. It codes for CASTHRENSYEQYF.

V usage is TRBV14 and J usage is TRBJ1-3; D gene ambiguous. CDR3 length: 12 amino acids. Germline V lookup: CDR1 SGHDN, CDR2 FVKESK. The V end was cut by 4 bases, the J end by 2 bases, with 3 bases between. The CDR3 here is CASSPAGNTIYF. CDR3 DNA sequence: TGTGCCAGCAGCCCGGCTGGAAACACCATATATTTT.

The chain combines TRBV5-1 with TRBJ2-7, with D tentatively TRBD1 (6 bases). Per the germline V gene, CDR1 is SGHRS and CDR2 is YFSETQ. Trimming stripped 6 bases from V and 5 bases from J, with 12 bases between. This CDR3 contains 12 residues. CDR3 nucleotide sequence: TGCGCCAGCAAATTTGGGGGCCACGAGCAGTACTTC. It is translated as CASKFGGHEQYF.

The V call is TRBV2, the J call TRBJ1-2, with a possible D match to TRBD1 (5 bases). Germline V gives CDR1 SNHLY, CDR2 FYNNEI. V was trimmed by 6 bases and J by 8 bases, leaving 19 bases between them. This CDR3 contains 14 residues. The DNA for the CDR3 is TGTGCCAGCAGCGCCAAGAGGGGTGAGAGAGGCTACACCTTC. This gives the protein CASSAKRGERGYTF.

This clone has just one count. The chain carries TRBV6-4 and TRBJ2-1; D unresolved. The germline V gene has CDR1 MRHNA and CDR2 SNTAGT. The CDR3 contains 12 residues. V was cut by 2 bases and J by 8 bases, with 7 bases left in between. CDR3 region: CASSDDNDEQFF. CDR3 coding DNA: TGTGCCAGCAGTGACGATAACGATGAGCAGTTCTTC.

This chain links TRBV6-5 with TRBJ1-4, with D perhaps TRBD1 (5 bases). CDR3 length equals 15 residues. Germline V gene sequence: CDR1 MNHEY, CDR2 SVGAGI. V was cut by 6 bases and J by 0 bases, with 11 bases left in between. In DNA form, the CDR3 reads TGTGCCAGCAGGGGGGTAGTGGCAACTAATGAAAAACTGTTTTTT. This gives the protein CASRGVVATNEKLFF.

The chain couples TRBV24-1 to TRBJ2-3; D uncertain. The CDR3 contains 13 residues. In germline, CDR1 is KGHDR, CDR2 SFDVKD. Trimming took 5 bases from V and 4 from J, leaving 9 bases between them. CDR3 protein: CATSALFPDTQYF. The CDR3 nucleotides read TGTGCCACCAGTGCCCTGTTCCCAGATACGCAGTATTTT.

The J gene is TRBJ2-5, the V gene TRBV15; a possible D gene is TRBD2 (6 bases). Trimming took 0 bases from V and 2 from J, leaving 10 bases between them. The CDR3 consists of 15 residues. Germline assignment: CDR1 LNHNV and CDR2 YYDKDF (reference sequence). The CDR3 spells CATSRDTGRQETQYF. The CDR3 DNA reads as TGTGCCACCAGCAGAGATACCGGGAGACAAGAGACCCAGTACTTC. Full variable domain (outside the CDR3, taken from reference TRBV15 and TRBJ2-5): DAMVIQNPRYQVTQFGKPVTLSCSQTLNHNVMYWYQQKSSQAPKLLFHYYDKDFNNEADTPDNFQSRRPNTSFCFLDIRSPGLGDTAMYLCATSRDTGRQETQYFGPGTRLLVL.

The chain is built from TRBV6-5 and TRBJ1-3; possibly TRBD1 for D (6 bases). The ends were cut back, 6 bases at V and 4 bases at J, with 16 bases in the middle. Germline V gene sequence: CDR1 MNHEY, CDR2 SVGAGI. The CDR3 runs to 15 residues. The CDR3, as DNA: TGTGCCAGCAGCGTAATGACAGGTTCCGGAAACACCATATATTTT. Translated: CASSVMTGSGNTIYF.

A few counts support this clone. This chain joins TRBV11-2 and TRBJ1-2; a possible D gene is TRBD1 (5 bases). Per germline, CDR1 SGHAT and CDR2 FQNNGV. This CDR3 region has 18 residues. The V end lost 3 bases, the J end lost 4 bases, and 24 bases lay between the germline ends. Written as DNA, the CDR3 is TGTGCCAGCAGCTTTGGGACTACAGGTGCGGGGCGCGGCTATGGCTACACCTTC. Its protein is CASSFGTTGAGRGYGYTF.

The gene calls are TRBV2 and TRBJ1-1; D is unresolved. CDR3 length: 13 amino acids. Per germline, CDR1 SNHLY and CDR2 FYNNEI. V was clipped by 3 bases and J by 1 base, with 6 bases between them. CDR3 protein: CASSEAGNTEAFF. CDR3 bases: TGTGCCAGCAGTGAGGCCGGGAACACTGAAGCTTTCTTT. Supplemented by reference TRBV2 and TRBJ1-1, the full variable domain reads EPEVTQTPSHQVTQMGQEVILRCVPISNHLYFYWYRQILGQKVEFLVSFYNNEISEKSEIFDDQFSVERPDGSNFTLKIRSTKLEDSAMYFCASSEAGNTEAFFGQGTRLTVV.

This clone occurred a few times. The rearrangement links TRBV5-1 to TRBJ2-3, with TRBD1 matching over 10 bases. Unmatched junction bases numbered 10, after V lost 4 bases and J lost 5 bases. The CDR3 is 16 amino acids. CDR1 is SGHRS and CDR2 is YFSETQ in the germline V gene. CDR3 amino acids: CASSPSPGTGVDTQYF. CDR3 nucleotides: TGCGCCAGCAGCCCATCACCCGGGACAGGGGTAGATACGCAGTATTTT.

The chain uses TRBV19 and TRBJ1-1; D might be TRBD1 (5 bases). The CDR3 loop spans 15 amino acids. Germline V gene sequence: CDR1 LNHDA, CDR2 SQIVND (reference sequence). V lost 1 base, J lost 7 bases, and 16 bases lay in between. The CDR3 sequence is CASSIAPGGTVEAFF. The CDR3 region has the DNA TGTGCCAGTAGTATAGCCCCCGGGGGTACGGTTGAAGCTTTCTTT.

The chain has TRBV2 and TRBJ2-7; no clear D gene. This CDR3 contains 11 residues. Trimming cost V 4 bases and J 6 bases, with 7 bases left between them. In germline, CDR1 is SNHLY, CDR2 FYNNEI. The chain's CDR3 is CASSVSAEQYF. The CDR3, as DNA: TGTGCCAGCAGTGTGTCAGCCGAGCAGTACTTC. The full variable domain, its missing parts supplied by reference TRBV2 and TRBJ2-7, is EPEVTQTPSHQVTQMGQEVILRCVPISNHLYFYWYRQILGQKVEFLVSFYNNEISEKSEIFDDQFSVERPDGSNFTLKIRSTKLEDSAMYFCASSVSAEQYFGPGTRLTVT.

The genes are TRBV2 and TRBJ2-1; D is possibly TRBD1 or TRBD2 (5 bases each). The V end lost 3 bases, the J end lost 0 bases, and 9 bases lay between the germline ends. This CDR3 is built from 15 residues. Germline V gene lookup returns CDR1 SNHLY and CDR2 FYNNEI. The CDR3: CASSEGVGSYNEQFF. As DNA, the CDR3 is TGTGCCAGCAGTGAGGGGGTCGGCTCCTACAATGAGCAGTTCTTC.

This rearrangement joins TRBV4-1 to TRBJ2-7; 11 bases are a match to TRBD2. The V gene end was trimmed by 3 bases and the J gene end by 3 bases; junction bases not matched to a gene: 10. The CDR3 is 17 residues long. From germline, CDR1 is MGHRA and CDR2 YSYEKL. DNA of the CDR3: TGCGCCAGCAGCCAGAGCGGCACTAGCGGGGGCTTCTACGAGCAGTACTTC. As protein: CASSQSGTSGGFYEQYF.

The chain combines TRBV19 with TRBJ1-4, with TRBD1 as a possible D gene (5 bases). Germline assignment: CDR1 LNHDA and CDR2 SQIVND (reference sequence). The CDR3 is 12 residues long. Trimming pared 7 bases from V and 14 bases from J, leaving 17 bases between. CDR3 sequence: CASTPGGTGLFF. The CDR3 DNA sequence: TGTGCCAGTACCCCCGGGGGGACCGGGCTGTTTTTT. The full variable domain, its missing parts supplied by reference TRBV19 and TRBJ1-4, is DGGITQSPKYLFRKEGQNVTLSCEQNLNHDAMYWYRQDPGQGLRLIYYSQIVNDFQKGDIAEGYSVSREKKESFPLTVTSAQKNPTAFYLCASTPGGTGLFFGSGTQLSVL.

V gene TRBV4-2 combines with J gene TRBJ1-1; 7 positions agree with TRBD1. CDR3 length equals 14 residues. Germline V gene sequence: CDR1 LGHNA, CDR2 YNFKEQ. V gave up 3 bases and J gave up 5 bases; unmatched junction bases: 6. CDR3 sequence reads: CASSQVTGRTEAFF. The CDR3 bases are TGTGCCAGCAGCCAGGTGACAGGGCGTACTGAAGCTTTCTTT.

Remarks on this clone: The junction departs from the called germline gene at one end, perhaps through a read error. The gene calls are TRBV27 and TRBJ2-3; D gene unclear. CDR1 MNHEY and CDR2 SMNVEV come from the germline V gene (reference sequence). This CDR3 is built from 14 residues. The chain's CDR3 is CAGSKLSSTDTQYF. As DNA, the CDR3 is TGTGCCGGCAGTAAACTTTCTAGCACAGATACGCAGTATTTT.

The rearrangement uses TRBV7-6 and TRBJ2-2, with 8 positions matching TRBD2. This CDR3 region has 15 residues. The ends lost 3 bases at V and 2 bases at J; junction bases unmatched: 2. Per germline, CDR1 SGHVS and CDR2 FNYEAQ. In DNA form, the CDR3 reads TGTGCCAGCAGCTTGACTAGCGCAAACACCGGGGAGCTGTTTTTT. Translated, it gives CASSLTSANTGELFF.

The genes are TRBV30 and TRBJ2-2; D is unclear. V was pared by 4 bases and J by 4 bases, with 7 bases between. Germline CDR1 reads GTSNPN; CDR2 reads SVGIG (reference sequence). The CDR3 runs to 12 residues. The CDR3 is CAWTLRTGELFF. CDR3 nucleotide sequence: TGTGCCTGGACCCTTCGCACCGGGGAGCTGTTTTTT.

The rearrangement joins TRBV5-1 to TRBJ1-2; D unclear. From germline, CDR1 is SGHRS and CDR2 YFSETQ. The CDR3 has 13 residues. V gave up 0 bases and J gave up 4 bases, with 7 bases separating them. In nucleotides, the CDR3 is TGCGCCAGCAGCTTGGACGGCCCCTATGGCTACACCTTC. Translation gives CASSLDGPYGYTF.